One sample yielded the 2 T cell receptor beta chains listed below, sequenced in a study of glioma-infiltrating T cells. Using RNA template, CDR3s of TCR alpha and beta were amplified with iRepertoire arm-PCR. From the multiplex PCR reads, TCRdb called clonotypes with MiXCR, one entry per CDR3 protein. This sample carries more than 85,000 distinct CDR3 sequences, less than 30% of them seen once, and the ten largest clones take around 30%. The specimen sequenced was glioma tissue, nonneoplastic brain tissue, or PBMCs (not recorded which). All receptors come from a human donor with low-grade glioma or glioblastoma, undergoing nonglioma brain surgery, or in good health (not recorded which).

The table lists this clonotype with many counts. This rearrangement joins TRBV12-3 or TRBV12-4 to TRBJ1-1; a possible D gene is TRBD1 (5 bases). V was cut by 6 bases and J by 4 bases, with 18 bases left in between. This CDR3 contains 15 residues. The CDR3 here is CASSLRWGQGTEAFF. The CDR3 bases are TGTGCCAGCAGCCTCCGGTGGGGCCAGGGCACTGAAGCTTTCTTT.

This clonotype was recorded many times. This chain connects TRBV20-1 to TRBJ1-2; D not certain. The V and J ends lost 5 bases and 1 base respectively, with 8 bases between them. The CDR3 loop spans 12 amino acids. The germline gives CDR1 DFQATT, CDR2 SNEGSKA (reference sequence). CDR3 loop: CSALRSNYGYTF. CDR3 bases: TGCAGTGCTCTCAGAAGTAACTATGGCTACACCTTC.